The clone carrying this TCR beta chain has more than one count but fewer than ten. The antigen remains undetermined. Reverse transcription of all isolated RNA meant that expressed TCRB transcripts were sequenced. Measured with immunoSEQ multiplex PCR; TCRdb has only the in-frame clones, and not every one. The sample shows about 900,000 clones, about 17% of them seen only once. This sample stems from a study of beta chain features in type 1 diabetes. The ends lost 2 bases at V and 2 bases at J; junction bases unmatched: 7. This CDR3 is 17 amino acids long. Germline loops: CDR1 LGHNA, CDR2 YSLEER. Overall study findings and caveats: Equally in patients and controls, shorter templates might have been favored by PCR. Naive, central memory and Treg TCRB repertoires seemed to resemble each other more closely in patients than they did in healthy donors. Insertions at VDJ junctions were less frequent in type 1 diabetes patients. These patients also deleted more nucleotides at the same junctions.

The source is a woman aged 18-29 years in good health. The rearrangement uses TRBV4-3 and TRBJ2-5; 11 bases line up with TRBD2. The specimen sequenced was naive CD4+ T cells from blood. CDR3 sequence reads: CASSQYYLAGGQETQYF. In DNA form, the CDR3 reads TGCGCCAGCAGCCAATATTACCTAGCGGGAGGACAAGAGACCCAGTACTTC.